This section outlines one T cell receptor beta chain sequence together with its context. The antigen remains unidentified. These data are taken from a study of T cells after posttransplantation cyclophosphamide. Study observations and caveats: Recipient CMV seropositivity and CMV reactivation strongly tracked TRB clonality. Later post-transplant blood repertoires were often dominated by donor CD8+ memory clones.

The naive gate required viable CD3+CD4+ or CD3+CD8+ cells with CCR7+CD45RA+CD45RO-CD95-CD27+CD28+ phenotype. The assay was immunoSEQ multiplex PCR, and TCRdb's table has in-frame clones only and misses some. In the table there are fewer than 40,000 clones, around 90% of which are singletons. V lost 5 bases, J lost 4 bases, and 6 bases stayed unmatched. Germline CDR1 is WSHSY and CDR2 is SAAADI. The CDR3 consists of 15 residues. This rearrangement joins TRBV10-2 to TRBJ1-5; TRBD1 aligns across 9 bases. The sequencing sample was made of naive CD4+ T cells sorted from PBMCs. This receptor was taken from a woman aged 55-69 years in good health, CMV-negative, and a related stem cell transplant donor. CDR3 DNA sequence: TGCGCCAGCAGTAACACGGGACAGGGAAATCAGCCCCAGCATTTT. This gives the protein CASSNTGQGNQPQHF.